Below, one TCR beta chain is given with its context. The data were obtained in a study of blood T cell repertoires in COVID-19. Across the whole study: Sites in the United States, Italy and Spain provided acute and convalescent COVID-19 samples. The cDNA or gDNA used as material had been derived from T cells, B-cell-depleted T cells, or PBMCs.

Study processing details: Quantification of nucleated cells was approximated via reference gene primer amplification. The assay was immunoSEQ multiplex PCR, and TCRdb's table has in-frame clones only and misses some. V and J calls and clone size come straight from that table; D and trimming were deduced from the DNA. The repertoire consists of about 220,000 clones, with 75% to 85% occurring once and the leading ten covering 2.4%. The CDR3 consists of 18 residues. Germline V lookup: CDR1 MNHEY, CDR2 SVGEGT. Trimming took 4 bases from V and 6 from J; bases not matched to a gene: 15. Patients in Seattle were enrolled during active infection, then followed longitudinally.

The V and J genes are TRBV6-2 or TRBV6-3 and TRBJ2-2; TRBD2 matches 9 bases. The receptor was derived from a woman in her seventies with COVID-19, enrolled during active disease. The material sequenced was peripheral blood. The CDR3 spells CASSLVKSGGLGAGELFF. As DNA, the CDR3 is TGTGCCAGCAGTTTGGTCAAGAGCGGGGGGCTCGGGGCCGGGGAGCTGTTTTTT.